This TCR beta chain is from a study of blood T cells in healthy people across ages. For the second PCR, which ran for roughly 7 to 11 cycles, a sample-barcoded 5' primer and a J-beta primer mix were used. One entry per CDR3 protein, called by TCRdb with MiXCR from the 5' RACE reads. This table has 1.4 million to 1.5 million distinct CDR3 sequences, roughly 40% appearing once. The authors extracted at least 6 micrograms of total RNA per sample. In germline, CDR1 is MGHRA, CDR2 YSYEKL. CDR3 length equals 19 residues. The junction had 18 bases not matched to a gene; V was cut back by 8 bases and J by 1 base.

The source of this sequence is a woman between 18 and 29 years old in good health. The sample consisted of blood. J is TRBJ2-3 and V is TRBV4-1; 10 nucleotides align to TRBD2. For the CDR3, the DNA is TGCGCCAGCTCAGGGGCTGTAGCGGGGGGCCGAACCCGCACAGATACGCAGTATTTT. Protein product: CASSGAVAGGRTRTDTQYF.